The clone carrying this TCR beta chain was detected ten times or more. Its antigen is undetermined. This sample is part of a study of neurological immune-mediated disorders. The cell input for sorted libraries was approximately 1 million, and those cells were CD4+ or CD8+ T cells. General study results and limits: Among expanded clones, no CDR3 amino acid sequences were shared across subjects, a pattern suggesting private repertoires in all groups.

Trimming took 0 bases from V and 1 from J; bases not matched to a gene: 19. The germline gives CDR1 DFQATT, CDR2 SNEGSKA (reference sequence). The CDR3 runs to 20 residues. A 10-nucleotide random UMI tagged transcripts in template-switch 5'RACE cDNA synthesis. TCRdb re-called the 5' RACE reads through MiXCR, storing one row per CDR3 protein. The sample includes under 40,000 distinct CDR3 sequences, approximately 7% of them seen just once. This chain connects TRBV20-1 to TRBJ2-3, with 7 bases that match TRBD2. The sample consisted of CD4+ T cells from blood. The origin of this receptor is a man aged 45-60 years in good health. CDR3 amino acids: CSARESRLGGPPLRTDTQYF. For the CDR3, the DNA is TGCAGTGCTAGAGAAAGTAGGTTGGGAGGGCCGCCACTGCGCACAGATACGCAGTATTTT.